The present T cell receptor beta chain was sequenced within a study of T-cell reconstitution after alpha-beta-depleted transplantation in children. General study results and limits: Approximately two months post-transplant, alpha-beta T cells reportedly originated from several hundred expanded graft clones. The study traced high day-60 TCRbeta diversity in some patients to surviving recipient T cells and thymic progenitors. After one year, T-cell counts and TCRbeta diversity mostly came from new T cells.

Trimming shortened V by 3 bases and J by 0 bases, and 9 bases separated the two germline ends. The germline gives CDR1 SEHNR, CDR2 FQNEAQ (reference sequence). The CDR3 runs 15 residues. A word on this clonotype: Its antigen is not identified.

Preparation of the TCRbeta library used unique molecular identifiers. Using its own MiXCR run on the PCR reads, TCRdb lists one record per CDR3 protein. The sample lists hundreds of thousands of distinct CDR3 sequences, around 13% seen once, with about 0.79% in the top ten. This receptor was taken from a girl aged 2 to 9 with congenital amegakaryocytic thrombocytopenia, due to receive a stem cell transplant. Sequencing used PBMCs, obtained before TCRalphabeta/CD19-depleted stem cell transplant. The chain has TRBV7-9 and TRBJ1-3; no reliable D call. As DNA, the CDR3 is TGTGCCAGCAGCTTTAGTAGCAGCTCTGGAAACACCATATATTTT. Its protein is CASSFSSSSGNTIYF.